The clone carrying this TCR beta chain was counted only a few times. What it binds is not known. This entry comes from a study of T cell repertoires in cytomegalovirus infection. Turning to the study itself: Selected CMV epitopes included recently identified HLA-C-restricted ones as well as well-studied HLA-B-restricted ones. Both CMV infection and a matching HLA type were indicated by public TCR beta signatures.

MiXCR, run by TCRdb on the reads, gives a single entry per CDR3 protein. Found here are about 220,000 distinct CDR3 sequences, about 40% of them singletons; the top ten hold approximately 59%. Study-level points and caveats: HLA-C-restricted TCR beta clonotypes specific for CMV led the ex vivo response. Individuals carrying CMV plus the relevant HLA were identified by cumulative frequency of public TCR beta families.

The sequencing used CD8+ T cells from cultured PBMCs, collected from culture after CMV antigen stimulation. The sequence was obtained from a human donor in good health (CMV status not recorded). Some clones in this sample may be carry-over from other donors' samples.

Here the CDR3 DNA reads TGTGCCACCAGCAGTGCCCGGGACAGGGCATCCTACGAGCAGTACTTC. It encodes CATSSARDRASYEQYF. The gene calls are TRBV15 and TRBJ2-7; TRBD1 aligns across 9 bases. Germline CDR1 is LNHNV and CDR2 is YYDKDF (reference sequence). The V and J ends lost 3 bases and 1 base, in that order; junction bases with no gene match: 7. This CDR3 region has 16 residues.